The 30 T cell receptor beta chains below were found in one sample sequenced in a study of neurological immune-mediated disorders. The time point denotes: longitudinal time-point 2. TCRdb called the 5' RACE reads again in MiXCR, with one record for every CDR3 protein. The sample includes about 33,000 distinct CDR3 sequences, about 13% of them seen just once. The specimen sequenced was PBMCs. These TCRs come from a woman in her forties in good health.

This clonotype was detected many times. V is TRBV27 and J is TRBJ2-1, with TRBD2 matching 10 bases. CDR1 is MNHEY and CDR2 is SMNVEV in the germline V gene (reference sequence). Unmatched junction bases numbered 5, after V lost 4 bases and J lost 5 bases. This CDR3 comprises 15 residues. The CDR3 sequence: CASSSQLAGDNEQFF. DNA for the CDR3: TGTGCCAGCAGTTCCCAGCTAGCGGGAGACAATGAGCAGTTCTTC.

This clonotype occurred many times. The chain recombines TRBV20-1 with TRBJ2-1, with D possibly matching TRBD2 (5 bases). The germline gives CDR1 DFQATT, CDR2 SNEGSKA (reference sequence). The V gene lost 3 bases and the J gene lost 6 bases, with 15 bases spanning the gap. This CDR3 spans 14 amino acids. The CDR3 sequence is CSARELSGRNEQFF. The CDR3 DNA reads as TGCAGTGCTAGGGAGCTCAGCGGCCGCAATGAGCAGTTCTTC.

Note on this clonotype: A much larger clone sits a single nucleotide away, making a read error possible. The chain recombines TRBV6-2 or TRBV6-3 with TRBJ1-1; D is undetermined. The CDR3 is made up of 13 amino acids. Trimming removed 0 bases at V and 7 bases at J, with 9 bases between. Germline CDR1 MNHEY, CDR2 SVGEGT. The CDR3 DNA follows: TGTGCCAGCAGTTACTCTTGGAGGAATGAAGCTTTCTTT. Translated, it gives CASSYSWRNEAFF.

This chain joins TRBV7-2 and TRBJ2-5; 7 bases line up with TRBD2. Germline V lookup: CDR1 SGHTA, CDR2 FQGNSA. This CDR3 region has 13 residues. Losses at the gene ends were 8 bases for V and 5 bases for J; bases not matched to a gene: 8. The CDR3 DNA reads as TGTGCCAGCCGAACGGGGGGTGTGGAGACCCAGTACTTC. As protein: CASRTGGVETQYF.

In this sample, this clonotype turned up many times. The chain links TRBV20-1 to TRBJ1-1, with a possible D match to TRBD1 (5 bases). The germline V and J ends were trimmed by 1 base and 1 base, with 13 bases remaining between them. Germline CDR1 is DFQATT and CDR2 is SNEGSKA (reference sequence). The CDR3 runs to 15 residues. Written as DNA, the CDR3 is TGCAGTGCTAGAGCGACAGCCCGACGGAACACTGAAGCTTTCTTT. Encoded protein: CSARATARRNTEAFF.

This clonotype came up many times. This CDR3 is CASSLSLIGTDTQYF. The DNA of the CDR3 is TGTGCCAGCAGTTTATCACTAATCGGCACAGATACGCAGTATTTT. The chain recombines TRBV12-3 or TRBV12-4 with TRBJ2-3; D remains unclear. This CDR3 comprises 15 residues. The V end was cut by 2 bases, the J end by 1 base, with 10 bases between.

At least ten counts were recorded for this clonotype. The chain is built from TRBV4-1 and TRBJ2-1; the D gene is possibly TRBD1 (5 bases). The CDR3 runs 17 residues. Germline V gene data show CDR1 as MGHRA and CDR2 as YSYEKL. Trimming shortened V by 3 bases and J by 1 base, and 16 bases separated the two germline ends. The CDR3 nucleotides are TGCGCCAGCAGCCAGGCGGACATGGGTTTTTCCTACAATGAGCAGTTCTTC. This sequence encodes CASSQADMGFSYNEQFF.

This clonotype was recorded many times. The chain couples TRBV10-2 to TRBJ1-5; no clear D. V lost 4 bases, J lost 0 bases, and 7 bases lay in between. CDR1 is WSHSY and CDR2 is SAAADI in the germline V gene. CDR3 length: 14 amino acids. This CDR3 reads CASSGPSSNQPQHF. In nucleotides, the CDR3 is TGCGCCAGCAGTGGGCCATCTAGCAATCAGCCCCAGCATTTT.

This chain connects TRBV12-3 or TRBV12-4 to TRBJ2-2, with D perhaps matching TRBD2 (5 bases). The CDR3 is made up of 12 amino acids. The V end lost 8 bases, the J end lost 7 bases, and 11 bases lay between the germline ends. CDR3 amino acids: CASRGFGGELFF. As DNA, the CDR3 is TGTGCCAGCCGGGGTTTTGGCGGGGAGCTGTTTTTT.

This clonotype was recorded many times. The V gene is TRBV7-2, the J gene TRBJ1-1; D may be TRBD1 (5 bases). Between the trimmed V and J ends, which lost 1 base and 7 bases, there was a span of 13 bases. The CDR3 is 14 residues long. CDR1 SGHTA and CDR2 FQGNSA come from the germline V gene. This CDR3 is CASSLGRDQGEAFF. The DNA of the CDR3 is TGTGCCAGCAGCTTAGGCCGCGACCAGGGTGAAGCTTTCTTT.

This clonotype was detected ten times or more. The rearrangement uses TRBV7-2 and TRBJ2-1; the match to TRBD2 covers 13 bases. V shed 10 bases and J 6 bases; nucleotides not matched to a gene: 9. CDR3 length: 15 residues. Germline loops: CDR1 SGHTA, CDR2 FQGNSA. For the CDR3, the DNA is TGTGCCAACCAACTAGCGGGAGGGTTTAGCAATGAGCAGTTCTTC. It specifies CANQLAGGFSNEQFF.

By frequency in the sample, this clonotype is medium-sized. The chain carries TRBV3-1 and TRBJ2-4; 7 nucleotides align to TRBD2. Per germline, CDR1 LGHDT and CDR2 YNNKEL (reference sequence). This CDR3 comprises 14 residues. The J segment lost 4 bases and the V segment lost 5 bases, leaving 5 bases of the junction unmatched. The CDR3 spells CASSTSSGKNIQYF. CDR3 coding DNA: TGTGCCAGCAGCACCTCTAGCGGAAAAAACATTCAGTACTTC.

This clonotype was observed many times. The chain couples TRBV4-1 to TRBJ2-7, with D unclear. V was shortened by 0 bases and J by 3 bases, with 21 bases between the two germline ends. The CDR3 loop spans 18 amino acids. The germline V gene encodes CDR1 MGHRA and CDR2 YSYEKL. The CDR3 loop is CASSQDVRLLVSIYEQYF. CDR3 nucleotide sequence: TGCGCCAGCAGCCAAGATGTGCGACTCCTAGTATCTATCTACGAGCAGTACTTC.

This clonotype occurred many times. The rearrangement links TRBV7-6 to TRBJ2-1; 9 bases are shared with TRBD1. Per germline, CDR1 SGHVS and CDR2 FNYEAQ. V dropped 1 base and J dropped 2; count of bases not matched to a gene: 0. There are 15 residues in the CDR3. The CDR3 spells CASSLGQGAYNEQFF. The CDR3 DNA reads TGTGCCAGCAGCTTAGGACAGGGGGCCTACAATGAGCAGTTCTTC.

A word on this clonotype: A much larger clone lies one base from this, so it may be a read error. The genes are TRBV3-1 and TRBJ2-7; 10 bases match TRBD2. The CDR3 is 13 amino acids. Germline V gene sequence: CDR1 LGHDT, CDR2 YNNKEL (reference sequence). CDR3 loop: CANSQSDGTSVYF. The DNA of the CDR3 is TGTGCCAACAGCCAAAGCGACGGGACTAGCGTCTACTTC.

At least ten counts were recorded for this clonotype. The J gene is TRBJ1-1, the V gene TRBV27; unclear D gene. Trimming shortened V by 4 bases and J by 1 base, and 7 bases separated the two germline ends. The germline gives CDR1 MNHEY, CDR2 SMNVEV (reference sequence). CDR3 length: 13 amino acids. The CDR3 nucleotides read TGTGCCAGCAGTTATGGTGGGAACACTGAAGCTTTCTTT. Amino acid sequence: CASSYGGNTEAFF.

This clonotype was found many times. The chain recombines TRBV12-3 or TRBV12-4 with TRBJ2-2; maybe TRBD2 (5 bases). The CDR3 consists of 15 residues. V was clipped by 6 bases and J by 1 base, with 12 bases between them. DNA of the CDR3: TGTGCCAGCAGCCCCGACTACCTGAACACCGGGGAGCTGTTTTTT. The encoded protein is CASSPDYLNTGELFF.

At least ten counts were recorded for this clonotype. V and J are TRBV5-1 and TRBJ1-2; no definite D call. From germline, CDR1 is SGHRS and CDR2 YFSETQ. V lost 2 bases and J lost 2, with 10 bases in between. This CDR3 is 14 amino acids long. The CDR3 DNA follows: TGCGCCAGCAGCTTACGGAGTGAGAACTATGGCTACACCTTC. Protein: CASSLRSENYGYTF.

By sample share, this clonotype is medium-sized. CDR3 region: CASSAGNPGVNYGYTF. The DNA of the CDR3 is TGTGCCAGCAGCGCCGGGAACCCGGGGGTTAACTATGGCTACACCTTC. The V gene is TRBV9, the J gene TRBJ1-2, with a tentative D call TRBD1 (5 bases). Trimming cost V 3 bases and J 1 base, with 16 bases left between them. The CDR3 extends over 16 amino acids. Germline V gives CDR1 SGDLS, CDR2 YYNGEE.

This clonotype has at least ten counts. The chain is built from TRBV7-6 and TRBJ2-7; possibly TRBD2 for D (8 bases). CDR3 length: 14 residues. Germline values: CDR1 SGHVS, CDR2 FNYEAQ. The germline V and J ends were trimmed by 4 bases and 5 bases, with 15 bases remaining between them. The CDR3 is CASSSAGGQNEQYF. For the CDR3, the DNA is TGTGCCAGCAGCTCCGCGGGGGGACAGAACGAGCAGTACTTC.

This clonotype was counted at least ten times. This rearrangement joins TRBV4-3 to TRBJ2-7, with 8 bases fitting TRBD2. The CDR3 covers 17 residues. Germline V CDR1 and CDR2: LGHNA, YSLEER. The V gene end was trimmed by 0 bases and the J gene end by 2 bases; junction bases not matched to a gene: 9. This CDR3 is CASSQEWPGGQTYEQYF. The CDR3 bases are TGCGCCAGCAGCCAAGAGTGGCCGGGAGGGCAGACCTACGAGCAGTACTTC.

This clonotype was picked up many times. The chain couples TRBV2 to TRBJ1-5; no firm D call. This CDR3 spans 15 amino acids. Germline CDR1 SNHLY, CDR2 FYNNEI. V shed 5 bases and J shed 4 bases, with 15 bases lying between them. The CDR3 sequence: CASSLIGAGNQPQHF. CDR3 nucleotide sequence: TGTGCCAGCAGTCTTATTGGAGCGGGTAATCAGCCCCAGCATTTT. The whole variable domain, remainder taken from reference TRBV2 and TRBJ1-5, is EPEVTQTPSHQVTQMGQEVILRCVPISNHLYFYWYRQILGQKVEFLVSFYNNEISEKSEIFDDQFSVERPDGSNFTLKIRSTKLEDSAMYFCASSLIGAGNQPQHFGDGTRLSIL.

J is TRBJ2-7 and V is TRBV7-3; 7 bases line up with TRBD2. Trimming took 3 bases from V and 0 from J; bases not matched to a gene: 2. The germline V gene has CDR1 SGHTA and CDR2 FQGTGA. This CDR3 region has 14 residues. CDR3 amino acids: CASSLGGYSYEQYF. In DNA, the CDR3 is TGTGCCAGCAGCTTGGGAGGGTACTCCTACGAGCAGTACTTC.

This clonotype was detected many times. The chain recombines TRBV12-3 or TRBV12-4 with TRBJ2-4; D is perhaps TRBD1 or TRBD2 (6 bases each). The CDR3 has 15 amino acids. The ends were cut back, 5 bases at V and 7 bases at J, with 18 bases in the middle. As DNA, the CDR3 is TGTGCCAGCAGTCCGGGGGACACCCCTCTTAACATTCAGTACTTC. Amino acids: CASSPGDTPLNIQYF.

This clonotype was recorded at least ten times. This sequence joins TRBV7-2 and TRBJ2-3; D is ambiguous. Deletions cut 0 bases from V and 7 bases from J, with 8 bases between. Germline CDR1 SGHTA, CDR2 FQGNSA. This CDR3 is built from 13 residues. In DNA form, the CDR3 reads TGTGCCAGCAGCTTAGCGCGCCAGAATACGCAGTATTTT. Its protein is CASSLARQNTQYF.

This clonotype was observed at least ten times. The chain combines TRBV4-3 with TRBJ1-1, with D possibly TRBD1 on 5 matching bases. Germline assignment: CDR1 LGHNA and CDR2 YSLEER. The CDR3 consists of 15 residues. V lost 0 bases, J lost 5 bases, and 13 bases lay in between. The CDR3 sequence is CASSQEEGAGTEAFF. CDR3 coding DNA: TGCGCCAGCAGCCAAGAGGAAGGGGCTGGGACTGAAGCTTTCTTT.

As for this clonotype: The junction does not match germline at one end; this may be a read error. The chain recombines TRBV10-3 with TRBJ1-3; D gene unclear. Germline loops: CDR1 ENHRY, CDR2 SYGVKD. The CDR3 totals 14 residues. CDR3 coding DNA: TGTGCCTTCTATTCCTCGGAAACTGGAAACACCATATACTTT. This encodes CAFYSSETGNTIYF.

This clonotype occurred many times. The chain carries TRBV29-1 and TRBJ1-3; 7 bases map to TRBD1. This CDR3 is 13 amino acids long. The germline gives CDR1 SQVTM, CDR2 ANQGSEA. The junction had 10 bases not matched to a gene; V was cut back by 7 bases and J by 7 bases. CDR3 nucleotides: TGCAGCGCCATGTCAGGGGGTCGGAACACCATATATTTT. Its protein is CSAMSGGRNTIYF.

This clonotype showed up many times. The V gene is TRBV9, the J gene TRBJ2-1, with 9 bases matching TRBD1. The CDR3 has 15 residues. The germline CDR1 and CDR2 sequences are SGDLS and YYNGEE. With V trimmed by 4 bases and J by 8 bases, 10 bases remained unmatched. The CDR3 loop reads CASSTRTGEFDEQFF. The CDR3 coding sequence is TGTGCCAGCAGCACGAGGACAGGGGAGTTCGATGAGCAGTTCTTC.

This clonotype was found many times. The V gene is TRBV6-5, the J gene TRBJ1-1; perhaps TRBD1 as D (6 bases). Per the germline V gene, CDR1 is MNHEY and CDR2 is SVGAGI. The V end lost 6 bases, the J end lost 4 bases, and 12 bases lay between the germline ends. This CDR3 spans 13 amino acids. The CDR3 sequence: CASSQAGATEAFF. The CDR3 coding sequence is TGTGCCAGCAGCCAAGCAGGGGCCACTGAAGCTTTCTTT.